This TCR beta chain was documented in a study of regulatory T cells in long-lasting Graves disease. V dropped 1 base and J dropped 8 bases, with 12 bases sitting between them. CDR1 is SGHRS and CDR2 is YFSETQ in the germline V gene. CDR3 length: 13 residues. The time point: newly diagnosed GD, antithyroid drugs for less than 3 months. Construction of the TCR library relied on RNA isolated from PBMCs. Patients with Graves' disease were diagnosed by American Thyroid Association guidelines. Relying on iRepertoire HTBI primers and Arm-PCR of CDR3 regions, the team built TCR beta libraries. In TCRdb, the multiplex PCR reads were re-called with MiXCR into one record per CDR3 protein. This table holds 360,000 or so distinct CDR3 sequences, around 11% found once. This clonotype was counted only a few times. The target antigen is unknown. Broader study findings: TCR diversity in persistent Graves' patients was below that of newly diagnosed ones. Persistent patients had a count of shared public clonotypes (approximately 3,000) that exceeded that of new patients (about 870).

The sample was also linked to a second study, of T cells in Graves' hyperthyroidism and ophthalmopathy. Per that study: TCR CDR3 underwent first-round RT-PCR with the HTBI primer set.

The TCR was taken from a woman younger than 30 with Graves disease. The sequencing here drew on peripheral blood mononuclear cells (PBMCs), taken at new diagnosis, from a patient treated with antithyroid drugs. The chain employs TRBV5-1 and TRBJ1-1; D not certain. CDR3 protein: CASSLLSRSEAFF. CDR3 in DNA: TGCGCCAGCAGCTTGTTGAGCCGCTCCGAAGCTTTCTTT.